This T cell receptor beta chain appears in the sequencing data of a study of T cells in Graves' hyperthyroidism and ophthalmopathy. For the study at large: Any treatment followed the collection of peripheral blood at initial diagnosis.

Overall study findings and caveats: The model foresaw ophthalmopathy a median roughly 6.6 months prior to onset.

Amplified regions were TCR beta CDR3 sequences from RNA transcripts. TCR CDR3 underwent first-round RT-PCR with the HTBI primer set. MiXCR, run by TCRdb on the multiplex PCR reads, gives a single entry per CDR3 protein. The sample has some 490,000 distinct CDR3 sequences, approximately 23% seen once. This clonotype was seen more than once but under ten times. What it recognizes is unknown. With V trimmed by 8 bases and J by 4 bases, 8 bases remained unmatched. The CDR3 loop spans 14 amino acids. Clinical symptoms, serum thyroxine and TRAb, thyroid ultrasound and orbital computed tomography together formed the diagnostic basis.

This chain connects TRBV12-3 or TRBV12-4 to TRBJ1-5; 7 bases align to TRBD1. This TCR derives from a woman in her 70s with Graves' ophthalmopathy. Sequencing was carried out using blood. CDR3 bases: TGTGCCAGCCGAGGGACAGCGCTGAATCAGCCCCAGCATTTT. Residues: CASRGTALNQPQHF.